A selection of T cell receptor beta chains follows, all from one sample in a study of blood T cell repertoires in COVID-19. Only in-frame clones appear in the TCRdb table, and some are missing; sequencing was by immunoSEQ multiplex PCR. The data contain 210,000 or so clones, 65% to 85% of them singletons. The sequencing sample was made of peripheral blood. The receptors come from a woman under 40 with COVID-19, enrolled during active disease. Both conserved end residues are part of each CDR3. A D gene is named only where the DNA matches it firmly. Clone size appears in some rows only: once, few, many, or a class for an expanded clone.

TRBJ1-4	TRBV5-1	TRBD1	-	TGCGCCAGCAGCTTGTTGACAGGGGATGAAAAACTGTTTTTT	CASSLLTGDEKLFF
TRBJ2-2	TRBV28	-	few	TGTGCCAGCAGTCGAGGACTCGTAAACACCGGGGAGCTGTTTTTT	CASSRGLVNTGELFF
TRBJ1-2	TRBV18	-	-	TGTGCCAGCTCACCCGGTGGGGCACCTAACTATGGCTACACCTTC	CASSPGGAPNYGYTF
TRBJ2-2	TRBV12-3/TRBV12-4	-	once	TGTGCCAGCAGCCGCACCGGGGAGCTGTTTTTT	CASSRTGELFF
TRBJ1-2	TRBV20-1	-	-	TGCAGTGCTAGAGATTGGGAGAGCTACACCTTC	CSARDWESYTF
TRBJ1-1	TRBV6-5	-	-	TGTGCCAGCATGGAGGGGCTCCACACTGAAGCTTTCTTT	CASMEGLHTEAFF
TRBJ1-2	TRBV10-3	-	few	TGTGCCATCAGTGAGGCCCAGGATTATGGCTACACCTTC	CAISEAQDYGYTF
TRBJ1-5	TRBV6-6	-	-	TGTGCCAGCCGTGCGGGGGGCAGATCGGGCAATCAGCCCCAGCATTTT	CASRAGGRSGNQPQHF
TRBJ2-2	TRBV7-9	-	-	TGTGCCACCGCCGGCGGCGGGGAGCTGTTTTTT	CATAGGGELFF
TRBJ2-3	TRBV5-4	-	-	TGTGCCAGCAGCTTCGAGGCAGATACGCAGTATTTT	CASSFEADTQYF
TRBJ1-5	TRBV7-9	-	-	TGTGCCAGCAGTTCCGACAGTAGCAATCAGCCCCAGCATTTT	CASSSDSSNQPQHF
TRBJ1-2	TRBV18	-	-	TGTGCCAGCTCACCAACTTCCAACTATGGCTACACCTTC	CASSPTSNYGYTF
TRBJ1-1	TRBV27	-	-	TGTGCCAGCAGCCCAGACATGAACACTGAAGCTTTCTTT	CASSPDMNTEAFF
TRBJ2-7	TRBV14	TRBD2	-	TGTGCCAGCAGCCTTAGGACTAGCGGAACCTACGAGCAGTACTTC	CASSLRTSGTYEQYF
TRBJ1-2	TRBV7-8	-	once	TGTGCCAGCAGCGCCCTTACAGGGTCCTATGGCTACACCTTC	CASSALTGSYGYTF
TRBJ2-7	TRBV5-1	TRBD2	-	TGCGCCAGCAATCCCGGGACTAGTATCTACGAGCAGTACTTC	CASNPGTSIYEQYF
TRBJ2-7	TRBV5-1	-	-	TGCGCCAGCAGGTTTGAGGTCACAGGGTCCTACGAGCAGTACTTC	CASRFEVTGSYEQYF
TRBJ1-3	TRBV9	-	once	TGTGCCAGCAGCCGGATCAACCTACAGGACACCATATATTTT	CASSRINLQDTIYF
TRBJ2-7	TRBV19	-	-	TGTGCCAGTAGTATAGATGCAGGTTACGAGCAGTACTTC	CASSIDAGYEQYF
TRBJ1-3	TRBV7-2	TRBD1	few	TGTGCCAGCAGCCTAGGGACAGCTGGAAACACCATATATTTT	CASSLGTAGNTIYF
TRBJ2-2	TRBV2	TRBD1	-	TGTGCCAGAAGACAGGGGGCGAACACCGGGGAGCTGTTTTTT	CARRQGANTGELFF
TRBJ2-2	TRBV3-1/TRBV3-2	-	-	TGTGCCAGCAGCCACACGAGTACGGGAGACCCGAACACCGGGGAGCTGTTTTTT	CASSHTSTGDPNTGELFF
TRBJ2-2	TRBV10-3	-	-	TGTGCCATCAGGTTAAGGGGGAACACCGGGGAGCTGTTTTTT	CAIRLRGNTGELFF
TRBJ1-3	TRBV11-1	-	-	TGTGCCAGCAGCAGGGGTGGCGGAAACACCATATATTTT	CASSRGGGNTIYF
TRBJ2-7	TRBV5-5	-	-	TGTGCCAGCAGCTTGGAATTAGGACAGAGCACCTACGAGCAGTACTTC	CASSLELGQSTYEQYF
TRBJ2-7	TRBV2	-	-	TGTGCCAGCAGTGAAGACAAATTCTACGAGCAGTACTTC	CASSEDKFYEQYF
TRBJ1-2	TRBV19	-	once	TGTGCCAGTAGTACGACACTTAACTATGGCTACACCTTC	CASSTTLNYGYTF
TRBJ2-7	TRBV20-1	TRBD2	-	TGCAGTGCTAGTCGCCTAGCGGGAGATCTTAAAGGGGAGCAGTACTTC	CSASRLAGDLKGEQYF
TRBJ2-7	TRBV5-4	TRBD2	-	TGTGCCAGCAGCCTCCGGGACTACCAATACGAGCAGTACTTC	CASSLRDYQYEQYF
TRBJ2-2	TRBV5-4	TRBD1	-	TGTGCCAGCAGCTTACAGGGGACCGGGGAGCTGTTTTTT	CASSLQGTGELFF
TRBJ2-2	TRBV9	TRBD2	-	TGTGCCAGCAGCACCCGCGGACTAGCGGGGGGGCCCGGGGAGCTGTTTTTT	CASSTRGLAGGPGELFF
TRBJ1-4	TRBV4-3	-	-	TGCGCCAGCAGCCAGGCAGGGTTTGAAAAACTGTTTTTT	CASSQAGFEKLFF
TRBJ2-1	TRBV27	TRBD2	-	TGTGCCAGCAGCCCGACTAGCGGGAGTAACCGGGAGCAGTTCTTC	CASSPTSGSNREQFF
TRBJ2-5	TRBV7-9	TRBD2	-	TGTGCCAGCAGTTTTTCTAGCGGGGGGTTACAAGAGACCCAGTACTTC	CASSFSSGGLQETQYF
TRBJ1-2	TRBV3-1/TRBV3-2	-	-	TGTGCCAGCAGCCAAGATGTAGCGGCCGTTACCTATGGCTACACCTTC	CASSQDVAAVTYGYTF
TRBJ2-1	TRBV9	TRBD2	-	TGTGCCAGCAGCGTAGACGCGGGAGGTTACAATGAGCAGTTCTTC	CASSVDAGGYNEQFF
TRBJ2-7	TRBV5-5	-	-	TGTGCCAGCAGCCATGACAGCGCGGCCTACGAGCAGTACTTC	CASSHDSAAYEQYF
TRBJ1-2	TRBV2	TRBD1	-	TGTGCCAGCAGTGAAAACAGGGGGGGCTATGGCTACACCTTC	CASSENRGGYGYTF
TRBJ1-2	TRBV29-1	TRBD1	-	TGCAGCGCAGGGGGATTGGACTATGGCTACACCTTC	CSAGGLDYGYTF
TRBJ2-1	TRBV5-1	TRBD2	-	TGCGCCAGCAGCGCATTGACTAGCGGGACCACCTCCTACAATGAGCAGTTCTTC	CASSALTSGTTSYNEQFF
TRBJ1-1	TRBV7-8	-	few	TGTGCCAGCAGCCTAGGACAGTCCATCACTGAAGCTTTCTTT	CASSLGQSITEAFF
TRBJ2-7	TRBV28	TRBD1	-	TGTGCCAGCAGTTTTATCGGACAGGGGGCGCCCGAGCAGTACTTC	CASSFIGQGAPEQYF
TRBJ2-7	TRBV7-2	TRBD2	-	TGTGCCAGCAGCGGGAGCCAAGGGACTAGCGGGGGGGCCTACGAGCAGTACTTC	CASSGSQGTSGGAYEQYF
TRBJ2-5	TRBV7-2	TRBD1	-	TGTGCCAGCAGGCAAACAGGGGGCGGAAAGACCCAGTACTTC	CASRQTGGGKTQYF
TRBJ2-1	TRBV11-2	TRBD1	-	TGTGCCAGCAGCACCGGACAGGGTTCACACAATGAGCAGTTCTTC	CASSTGQGSHNEQFF
TRBJ2-3	TRBV5-1	TRBD2	-	TGCGCCAGCAGCTTGGCCACTAGCGGAGGGGCTACGCAGTATTTT	CASSLATSGGATQYF
TRBJ1-4	TRBV14	-	once	TGTGCCAGCAGCCAAGCGACGCGGGCCAGGGAAAAACTGTTTTTT	CASSQATRAREKLFF
TRBJ1-1	TRBV9	-	-	TGTGCCAGCAGCGTCCGGGACTCCTACACTGAAGCTTTCTTT	CASSVRDSYTEAFF
TRBJ2-7	TRBV6-2/TRBV6-3	TRBD2	once	TGTGCCAGCAGCCTAGCGGGGGGCTACGAGCAGTACTTC	CASSLAGGYEQYF
TRBJ2-7	TRBV3-1/TRBV3-2	TRBD2	-	TGTGCCAGCAGCCAAGTGTATAGGACTAGCGGGAGTGAATACGAGCAGTACTTC	CASSQVYRTSGSEYEQYF
TRBJ1-1	TRBV9	TRBD1	-	TGTGCCAGCAGCGTAGCTTCGCAGGGGGCGGAAGCTTTCTTT	CASSVASQGAEAFF
TRBJ1-2	TRBV2	TRBD1	-	TGTGCCAGCAGACTCCGGACAGGGAGGTTTGGCTACACCTTC	CASRLRTGRFGYTF
TRBJ2-2	TRBV5-1	TRBD1	-	TGCGCCAGCAGCTTTCTAGGGCAGGGGGCCGGGACCGGGGAGCTGTTTTTT	CASSFLGQGAGTGELFF
TRBJ2-3	TRBV29-1	TRBD2	-	TGCAGCGTTAGGGGTAGCGGGGGGACCACAGATACGCAGTATTTT	CSVRGSGGTTDTQYF
TRBJ1-4	TRBV5-1	-	-	TGCGCCAGCAGCTTACGGCCCCCCGGACTAAATGAAAAACTGTTTTTT	CASSLRPPGLNEKLFF
TRBJ2-3	TRBV5-1	-	-	TGCGCCAGCAGCTCCCCCGCCCTCCAGCGGTACACAGATACGCAGTATTTT	CASSSPALQRYTDTQYF
TRBJ2-3	TRBV9	-	-	TGTGCCAGCAGTATCTTAGAGGGGGGCACAGATACGCAGTATTTT	CASSILEGGTDTQYF
TRBJ1-1	TRBV9	-	-	TGTGCCAGCAGCGTAGGTAGGACAACTCAAATGGGTACTGAAGCTTTCTTT	CASSVGRTTQMGTEAFF